Only one count was recorded for the clone carrying this T cell receptor beta chain. Its cognate antigen is unknown. This sample is drawn from a study of long-term antiretroviral therapy in people with HIV. Trimming cost V 3 bases and J 9 bases, with 19 bases left between them. Germline V gene sequence: CDR1 SGHRS, CDR2 YFSETQ. The CDR3 has 15 residues. Researchers report immunoSEQ v3.0 was run at survey level. This table comes from immunoSEQ multiplex PCR, and its TCRdb copy is limited to in-frame clones, with some not included. The sample yields more than 20,000 clones, about 88% seen once. General study points: Controls exceeded HIV repertoires in CDR3 length range.

The sequence came from a woman in her 30s with HIV. Sequencing was performed on unsorted PBMCs, taken 1.9 years after starting antiretroviral therapy. The gene calls are TRBV5-1 and TRBJ2-1; D is ambiguous. The CDR3 DNA reads TGCGCCAGCAGCTCCGAGTGGTCCTCGATGACTGAGCAGTTCTTC. The encoded protein is CASSSEWSSMTEQFF. Full variable domain (outside the CDR3, taken from reference TRBV5-1 and TRBJ2-1): KAGVTQTPRYLIKTRGQQVTLSCSPISGHRSVSWYQQTPGQGLQFLFEYFSETQRNKGNFPGRFSGRQFSNSRSEMNVSTLELGDSALYLCASSSEWSSMTEQFFGPGTRLTVL.